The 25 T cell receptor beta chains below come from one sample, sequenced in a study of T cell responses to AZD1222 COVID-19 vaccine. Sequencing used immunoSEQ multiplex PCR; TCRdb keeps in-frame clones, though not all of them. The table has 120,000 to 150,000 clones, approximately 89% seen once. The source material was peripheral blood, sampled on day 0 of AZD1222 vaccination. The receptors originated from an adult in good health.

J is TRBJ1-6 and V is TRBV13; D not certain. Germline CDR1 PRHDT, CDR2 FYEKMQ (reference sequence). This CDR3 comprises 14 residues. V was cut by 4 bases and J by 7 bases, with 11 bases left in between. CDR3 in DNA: TGTGCCAGCAGCTCCGTCTCGAGGAATTCACCCCTCCACTTT. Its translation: CASSSVSRNSPLHF.

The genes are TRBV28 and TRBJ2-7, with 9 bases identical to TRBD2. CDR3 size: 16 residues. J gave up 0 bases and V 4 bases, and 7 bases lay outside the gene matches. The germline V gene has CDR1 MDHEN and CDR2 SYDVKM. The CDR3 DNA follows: TGTGCCAGCAGTTCGAGCGGGGGGCCGTACTCCTACGAGCAGTACTTC. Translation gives CASSSSGGPYSYEQYF.

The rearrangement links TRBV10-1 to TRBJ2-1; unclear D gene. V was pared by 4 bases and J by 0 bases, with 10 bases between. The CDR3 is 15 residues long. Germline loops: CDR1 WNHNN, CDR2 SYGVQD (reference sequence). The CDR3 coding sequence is TGCGCCAGCAGTGTCCAGCTGAGCTCCTACAATGAGCAGTTCTTC. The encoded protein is CASSVQLSSYNEQFF.

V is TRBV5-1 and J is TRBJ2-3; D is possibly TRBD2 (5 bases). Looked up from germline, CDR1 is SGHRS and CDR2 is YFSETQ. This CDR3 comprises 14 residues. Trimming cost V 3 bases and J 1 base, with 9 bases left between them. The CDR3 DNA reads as TGCGCCAGCAGCTCGGGAAGCGGCACAGATACGCAGTATTTT. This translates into CASSSGSGTDTQYF.

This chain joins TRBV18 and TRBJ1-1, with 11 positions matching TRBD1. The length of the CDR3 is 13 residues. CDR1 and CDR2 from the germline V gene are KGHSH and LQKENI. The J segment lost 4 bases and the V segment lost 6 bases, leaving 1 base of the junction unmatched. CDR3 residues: CASSGTGGTEAFF. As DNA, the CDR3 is TGTGCCAGCTCTGGGACAGGGGGCACTGAAGCTTTCTTT.

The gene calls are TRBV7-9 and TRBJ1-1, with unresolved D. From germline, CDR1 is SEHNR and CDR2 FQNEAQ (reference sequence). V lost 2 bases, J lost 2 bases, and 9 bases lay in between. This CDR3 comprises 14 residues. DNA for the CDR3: TGTGCCAGCAGCTTATTGCTCGGAAACACTGAAGCTTTCTTT. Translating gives CASSLLLGNTEAFF.

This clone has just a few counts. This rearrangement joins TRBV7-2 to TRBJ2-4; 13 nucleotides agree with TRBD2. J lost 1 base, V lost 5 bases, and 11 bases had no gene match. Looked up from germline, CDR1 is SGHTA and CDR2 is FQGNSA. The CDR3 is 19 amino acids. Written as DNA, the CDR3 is TGTGCCAGCAGCACCAAACTAGCGGGGGGGCTAGGGGCCAAAAACATTCAGTACTTC. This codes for CASSTKLAGGLGAKNIQYF.

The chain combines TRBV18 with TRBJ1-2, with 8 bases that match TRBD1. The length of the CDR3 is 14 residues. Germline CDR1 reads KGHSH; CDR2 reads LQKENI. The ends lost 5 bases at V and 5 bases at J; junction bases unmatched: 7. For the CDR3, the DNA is TGTGCCAGCTCAGGCGGCAGGGGGCTATATGGCTACACCTTC. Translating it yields CASSGGRGLYGYTF.

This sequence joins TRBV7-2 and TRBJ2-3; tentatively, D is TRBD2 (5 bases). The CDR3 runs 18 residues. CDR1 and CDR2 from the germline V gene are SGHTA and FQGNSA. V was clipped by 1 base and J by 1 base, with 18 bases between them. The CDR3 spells CASSLVYAGLRGTDTQYF. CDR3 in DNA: TGTGCCAGCAGCTTAGTCTACGCGGGTCTAAGAGGCACAGATACGCAGTATTTT.

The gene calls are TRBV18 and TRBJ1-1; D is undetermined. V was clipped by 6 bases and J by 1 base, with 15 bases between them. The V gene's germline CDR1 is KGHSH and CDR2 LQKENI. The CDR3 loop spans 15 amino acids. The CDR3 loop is CASSPNFLENTEAFF. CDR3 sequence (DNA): TGTGCCAGCTCCCCTAACTTTCTCGAGAACACTGAAGCTTTCTTT.

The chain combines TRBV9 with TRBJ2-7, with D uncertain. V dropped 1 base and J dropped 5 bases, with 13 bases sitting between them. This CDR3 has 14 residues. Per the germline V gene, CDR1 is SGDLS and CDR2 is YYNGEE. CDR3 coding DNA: TGTGCCAGCAGCGTAAGCGCCAATTCCAACGAGCAGTACTTC. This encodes CASSVSANSNEQYF.

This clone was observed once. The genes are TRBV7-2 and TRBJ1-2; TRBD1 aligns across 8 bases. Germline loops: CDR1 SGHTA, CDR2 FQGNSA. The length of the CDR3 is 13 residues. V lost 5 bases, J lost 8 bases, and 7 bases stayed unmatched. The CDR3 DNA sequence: TGTGCCAGCAGCAGGCAGGGGGCGGGCGGCTACACCTTC. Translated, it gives CASSRQGAGGYTF. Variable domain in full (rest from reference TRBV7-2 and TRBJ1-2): GAGVSQSPSNKVTEKGKDVELRCDPISGHTALYWYRQSLGQGLEFLIYFQGNSAPDKSGLPSDRFSAERTGGSVSTLTIQRTQQEDSAVYLCASSRQGAGGYTFGSGTRLTVV.

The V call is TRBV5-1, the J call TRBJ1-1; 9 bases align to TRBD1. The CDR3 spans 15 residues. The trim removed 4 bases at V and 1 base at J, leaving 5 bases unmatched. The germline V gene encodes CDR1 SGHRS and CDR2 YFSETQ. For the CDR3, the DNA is TGCGCCAGCAGCCAGACGACAGGGGGGAACACTGAAGCTTTCTTT. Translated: CASSQTTGGNTEAFF.

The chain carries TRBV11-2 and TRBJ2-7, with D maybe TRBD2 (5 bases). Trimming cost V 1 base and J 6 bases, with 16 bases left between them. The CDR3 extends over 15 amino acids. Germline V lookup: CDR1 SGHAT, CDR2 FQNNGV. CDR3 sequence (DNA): TGTGCCAGCAGCTTAGTGCCGGTTCGGGGTATCGAGCAGTACTTC. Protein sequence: CASSLVPVRGIEQYF.

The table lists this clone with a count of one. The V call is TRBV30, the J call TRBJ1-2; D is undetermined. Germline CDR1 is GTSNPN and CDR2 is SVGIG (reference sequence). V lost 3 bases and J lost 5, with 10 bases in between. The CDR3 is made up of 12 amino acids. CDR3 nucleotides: TGTGCCTGGAGCACGGCGGTGTATGGCTACACCTTC. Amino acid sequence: CAWSTAVYGYTF. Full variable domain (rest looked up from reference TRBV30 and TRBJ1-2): SQTIHQWPATLVQPVGSPLSLECTVEGTSNPNLYWYRQAAGRGLQLLFYSVGIGQISSEVPQNLSASRPQDRQFILSSKKLLLSDSGFYLCAWSTAVYGYTFGSGTRLTVV.

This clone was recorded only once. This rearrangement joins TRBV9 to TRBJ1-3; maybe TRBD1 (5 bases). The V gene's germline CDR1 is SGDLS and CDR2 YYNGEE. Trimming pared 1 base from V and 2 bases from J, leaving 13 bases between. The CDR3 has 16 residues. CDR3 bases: TGTGCCAGCAGCGTACGGGACGGATACCCTGGAAACACCATATATTTT. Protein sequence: CASSVRDGYPGNTIYF.

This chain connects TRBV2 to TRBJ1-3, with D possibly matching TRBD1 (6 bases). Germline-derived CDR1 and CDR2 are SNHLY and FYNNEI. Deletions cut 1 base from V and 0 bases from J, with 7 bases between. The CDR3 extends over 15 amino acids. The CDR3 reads CASSEEGHSGNTIYF. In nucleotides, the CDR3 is TGTGCCAGCAGTGAAGAGGGACACTCTGGAAACACCATATATTTT.

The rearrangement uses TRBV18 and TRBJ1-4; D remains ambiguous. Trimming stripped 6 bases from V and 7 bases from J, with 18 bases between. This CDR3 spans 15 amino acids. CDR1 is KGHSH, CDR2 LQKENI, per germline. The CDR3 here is CASSRQRGAGEKLFF. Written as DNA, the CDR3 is TGTGCCAGCTCCCGTCAGCGGGGAGCGGGTGAAAAACTGTTTTTT.

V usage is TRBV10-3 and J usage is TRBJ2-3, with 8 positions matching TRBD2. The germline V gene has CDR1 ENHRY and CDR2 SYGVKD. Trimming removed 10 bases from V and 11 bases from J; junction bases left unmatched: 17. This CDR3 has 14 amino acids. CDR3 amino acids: CATNPGLDRVGQYF. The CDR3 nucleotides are TGTGCCACCAACCCGGGACTAGACCGTGTGGGGCAGTATTTT.

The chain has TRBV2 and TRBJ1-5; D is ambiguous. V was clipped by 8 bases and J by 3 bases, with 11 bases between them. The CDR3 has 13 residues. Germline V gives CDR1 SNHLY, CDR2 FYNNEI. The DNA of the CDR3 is TGTGCCAGCGGTTCAGAATACAATCAGCCCCAGCATTTT. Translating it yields CASGSEYNQPQHF.

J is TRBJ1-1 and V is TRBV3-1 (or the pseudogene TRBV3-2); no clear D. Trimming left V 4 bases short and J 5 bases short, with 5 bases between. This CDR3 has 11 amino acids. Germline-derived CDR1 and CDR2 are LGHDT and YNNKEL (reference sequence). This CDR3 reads CASSPGTEAFF. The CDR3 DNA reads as TGTGCCAGCAGCCCGGGGACTGAAGCTTTCTTT.

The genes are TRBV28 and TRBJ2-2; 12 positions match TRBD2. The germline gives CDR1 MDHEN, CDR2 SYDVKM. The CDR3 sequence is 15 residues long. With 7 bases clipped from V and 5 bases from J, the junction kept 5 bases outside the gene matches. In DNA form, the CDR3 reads TGTGCCAGCACCCCTAGCGGGGGGGGTACCGGGGAGCTGTTTTTT. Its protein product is CASTPSGGGTGELFF.

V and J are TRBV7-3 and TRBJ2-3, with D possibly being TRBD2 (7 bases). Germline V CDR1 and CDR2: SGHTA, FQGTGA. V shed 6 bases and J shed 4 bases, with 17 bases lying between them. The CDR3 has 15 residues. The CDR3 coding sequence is TGTGCCAGCAGTCGTAACGGGGGGCCCCCAGATACGCAGTATTTT. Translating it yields CASSRNGGPPDTQYF.

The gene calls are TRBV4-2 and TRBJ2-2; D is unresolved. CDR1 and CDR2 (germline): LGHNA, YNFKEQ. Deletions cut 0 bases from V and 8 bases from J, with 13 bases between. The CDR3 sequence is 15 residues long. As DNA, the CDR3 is TGTGCCAGCAGCCAAGACAACCCCAACCGGGGGGAGCTGTTTTTT. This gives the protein CASSQDNPNRGELFF.

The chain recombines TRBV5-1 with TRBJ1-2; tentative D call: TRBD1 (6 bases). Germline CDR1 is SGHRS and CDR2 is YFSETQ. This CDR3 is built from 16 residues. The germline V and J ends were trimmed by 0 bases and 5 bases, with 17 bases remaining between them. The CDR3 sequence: CASSLGQDLGGYGYTF. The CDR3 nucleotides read TGCGCCAGCAGCTTGGGACAGGACTTAGGGGGGTATGGCTACACCTTC.